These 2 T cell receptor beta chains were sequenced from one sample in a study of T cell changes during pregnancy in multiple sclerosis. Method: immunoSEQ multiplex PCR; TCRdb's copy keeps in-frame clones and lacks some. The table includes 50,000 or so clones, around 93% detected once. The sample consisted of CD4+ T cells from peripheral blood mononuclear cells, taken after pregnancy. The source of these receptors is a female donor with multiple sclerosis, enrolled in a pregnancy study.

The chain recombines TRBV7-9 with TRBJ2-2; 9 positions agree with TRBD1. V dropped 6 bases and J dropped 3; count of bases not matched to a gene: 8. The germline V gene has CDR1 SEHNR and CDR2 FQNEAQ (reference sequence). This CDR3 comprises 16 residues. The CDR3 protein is CASSPGQGFYTGELFF. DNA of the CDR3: TGTGCCAGCAGTCCCGGACAGGGGTTTTACACCGGGGAGCTGTTTTTT. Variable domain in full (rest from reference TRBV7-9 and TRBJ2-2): DTGVSQNPRHKITKRGQNVTFRCDPISEHNRLYWYRQTLGQGPEFLTYFQNEAQLEKSRLLSDRFSAERPKGSFSTLEIQRTEQGDSAMYLCASSPGQGFYTGELFFGEGSRLTVL.

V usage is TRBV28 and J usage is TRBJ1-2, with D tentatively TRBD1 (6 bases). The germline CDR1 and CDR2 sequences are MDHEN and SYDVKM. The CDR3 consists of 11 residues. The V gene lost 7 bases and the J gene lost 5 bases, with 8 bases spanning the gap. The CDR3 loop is CASNQGYGYTF. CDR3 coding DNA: TGTGCCAGCAACCAGGGGTATGGCTACACCTTC.